These 8 T cell receptor beta chains share one sample of origin, sequenced in a study of cytotoxic CD8 clonotypes in ibrutinib-treated CLL. Profiled with immunoSEQ multiplex PCR; TCRdb holds only in-frame clones, not every one. The repertoire holds just over 200,000 clones, with 70% as singletons. The source material was PBMCs, sampled after 12 months of ibrutinib treatment. Receptor source: a human donor with chronic lymphocytic leukemia.

V usage is TRBV28 and J usage is TRBJ2-5; D not certain. The CDR3 consists of 12 residues. The ends were cut back, 3 bases at V and 5 bases at J, with 7 bases in the middle. CDR1 and CDR2 from the germline V gene are MDHEN and SYDVKM. The CDR3 is CASSFSRETQYF. The CDR3 DNA is TGTGCCAGCAGTTTTAGTAGGGAGACCCAGTACTTC.

The chain has TRBV29-1 and TRBJ1-1, with D perhaps TRBD1 (5 bases). Germline V lookup: CDR1 SQVTM, CDR2 ANQGSEA. The CDR3 has 14 amino acids. The germline V and J ends were trimmed by 8 bases and 4 bases, with 20 bases remaining between them. The CDR3, as DNA: TGCAGCCTTGCGATTGGGACTCGGGGCACTGAAGCTTTCTTT. This sequence encodes CSLAIGTRGTEAFF.

This clone has only a few counts. The chain has TRBV9 and TRBJ1-2; D unresolved. V lost 0 bases and J 7 bases, leaving 10 bases between the germline ends. The germline gives CDR1 SGDLS, CDR2 YYNGEE. The CDR3 totals 13 residues. The CDR3 DNA is TGTGCCAGCAGCGTAGAAGGGTTTGGTGGCTACACCTTC. This gives the protein CASSVEGFGGYTF.

The chain combines TRBV6-6 with TRBJ1-6; 9 bases match TRBD1. Trimming at V came to 0 bases and at J to 9 bases, leaving 6 bases not matched to a gene. The CDR3 is 16 amino acids. Per germline, CDR1 MNHNY and CDR2 SVGAGI (reference sequence). For the CDR3, the DNA is TGTGCCAGCAGTTACTCGATAGGGACAGGGAGTTCACCCCTCCACTTT. It specifies CASSYSIGTGSSPLHF.

The gene calls are TRBV7-6 and TRBJ2-3; 10 bases map to TRBD2. Losses at the gene ends were 6 bases for V and 2 bases for J; bases not matched to a gene: 5. The CDR3 runs 15 residues. Germline V CDR1 and CDR2: SGHVS, FNYEAQ. The CDR3 DNA follows: TGTGCCAGCAGTCGGACTAGCGGAACCACAGATACGCAGTATTTT. It encodes CASSRTSGTTDTQYF.

The chain carries TRBV6-5 and TRBJ1-3; D gene unclear. CDR3 length: 15 residues. Trimming shortened V by 6 bases and J by 0 bases, and 12 bases separated the two germline ends. Germline lookup yields CDR1 MNHEY and CDR2 SVGAGI. CDR3: CASRMDEYSGNTIYF. CDR3 bases: TGTGCCAGCAGGATGGACGAATACTCTGGAAACACCATATATTTT.

V usage is TRBV29-1 and J usage is TRBJ1-2; 10 bases align to TRBD1. V shed 7 bases and J 4 bases; nucleotides not matched to a gene: 6. The CDR3 sequence is 13 residues long. Germline V gene lookup returns CDR1 SQVTM and CDR2 ANQGSEA. Here the CDR3 DNA reads TGCAGCGGGACAGGGGGTCTATCCTATGGCTACACCTTC. Translating gives CSGTGGLSYGYTF. Full variable domain (missing parts from reference TRBV29-1 and TRBJ1-2): SAVISQKPSRDICQRGTSLTIQCQVDSQVTMMFWYRQQPGQSLTLIATANQGSEATYESGFVIDKFPISRPNLTFSTLTVSNMSPEDSSIYLCSGTGGLSYGYTFGSGTRLTVV.

The chain is built from TRBV7-3 and TRBJ1-5; 12 positions match TRBD1. Germline V gene data show CDR1 as SGHTA and CDR2 as FQGTGA. Germline trimming cut 5 bases from V and 5 bases from J; bases unmatched to any gene: 7. The CDR3 consists of 16 residues. CDR3 DNA: TGTGCCAGCAGCCTACGGGACAGGGGGCCGCATCAGCCCCAGCATTTT. Translating it yields CASSLRDRGPHQPQHF.